Listed here are 29 T cell receptor beta chains from one sample, sequenced in a study of regulatory T cells in long-lasting Graves disease. TCR beta libraries were built with iRepertoire HTBI primers and Arm-PCR of CDR3 regions. TCRdb re-called the multiplex PCR reads with MiXCR, one entry per CDR3 protein. The table has about 470,000 distinct CDR3 sequences, approximately 15% seen once. Time point: newly diagnosed GD, antithyroid drugs for less than 3 months. Following extraction of RNA from PBMCs, that RNA was used to make the TCR library. These data also featured in a second study, about T cells in Graves' hyperthyroidism and ophthalmopathy.

The sample consisted of peripheral blood mononuclear cells (PBMCs), taken at new diagnosis, from a patient treated with antithyroid drugs. The origin of the receptors is a woman under 40 with Graves disease.

A remark on this clonotype: A read error may be the cause here, since a much bigger clone is one base away. V usage is TRBV9 and J usage is TRBJ2-2; 9 bases fit TRBD2. The CDR3 has 18 amino acids. The germline V gene has CDR1 SGDLS and CDR2 YYNGEE. CDR3 sequence: CASSVVVLGGLATEELFF. In nucleotides, the CDR3 is TGTGCCAGCAGCGTAGTGGTCTTGGGGGGACTAGCAACCGAGGAGCTGTTTTTT.

This clonotype was observed many times. The V and J genes are TRBV27 and TRBJ2-7; 7 nucleotides line up with TRBD1. Looked up from germline, CDR1 is MNHEY and CDR2 is SMNVEV (reference sequence). The CDR3 totals 16 residues. The V and J ends lost 4 bases and 2 bases, in that order; junction bases with no gene match: 11. The CDR3 sequence is CASSSPIRDSTYEQYF. The CDR3, as DNA: TGTGCCAGCAGTTCGCCGATAAGGGACAGCACCTACGAGCAGTACTTC.

This clonotype was seen ten or more times. The chain carries TRBV6-5 and TRBJ1-1; D remains unclear. The length of the CDR3 is 17 residues. CDR1 and CDR2 from the germline V gene are MNHEY and SVGAGI. The V end lost 2 bases, the J end lost 0 bases, and 16 bases lay between the germline ends. In DNA, the CDR3 is TGTGCCAGCAGTTACCGTACCCCTGGGATGATGAACACTGAAGCTTTCTTT. Protein product: CASSYRTPGMMNTEAFF.

This sequence joins TRBV13 and TRBJ2-5, with D tentatively TRBD1 (5 bases). The CDR3 has 15 amino acids. Looked up from germline, CDR1 is PRHDT and CDR2 is FYEKMQ (reference sequence). The germline V and J ends were trimmed by 1 base and 2 bases, with 11 bases remaining between them. CDR3 coding DNA: TGTGCCAGCAGCTTAGAGGGGTTCCGACAAGAGACCCAGTACTTC. Translating it yields CASSLEGFRQETQYF.

This clonotype was observed many times. V is TRBV7-8 and J is TRBJ2-7, with 13 bases identical to TRBD2. The germline V gene encodes CDR1 SGHVS and CDR2 FQNEAQ. J gave up 0 bases and V 5 bases, and 10 bases lay outside the gene matches. This CDR3 has 18 residues. CDR3: CASSPLAGGPLSSYEQYF. Written as DNA, the CDR3 is TGTGCCAGCAGCCCACTAGCGGGAGGGCCCCTATCCTCCTACGAGCAGTACTTC.

The chain links TRBV6-2 or TRBV6-3 to TRBJ2-1; D is perhaps TRBD1 or TRBD2 (6 bases each). Trimming removed 7 bases at V and 9 bases at J, with 19 bases between. CDR3 length: 14 amino acids. In germline, CDR1 is MNHEY, CDR2 SVGEGT. The CDR3 sequence is CASTLEGGRGEQFF. CDR3 DNA sequence: TGTGCCAGCACCCTCGAGGGGGGAAGGGGTGAGCAGTTCTTC.

This clonotype has at least ten counts. The rearrangement links TRBV5-1 to TRBJ2-5; D might be TRBD1 (6 bases). The CDR3 sequence is 15 residues long. The V end lost 0 bases, the J end lost 5 bases, and 14 bases lay between the germline ends. Looked up from germline, CDR1 is SGHRS and CDR2 is YFSETQ. CDR3 residues: CASSLAVAGAETQYF. The CDR3 bases are TGCGCCAGCAGCTTGGCCGTGGCAGGGGCCGAGACCCAGTACTTC.

Note on this clonotype: Because it lacks the conserved phenylalanine or tryptophan at the end, this CDR3 is likely a read error. The V gene is TRBV30, the J gene TRBJ2-1; TRBD1 or TRBD2 may be the D gene (5 bases each). Trimming took off 8 bases at V and 7 bases at J, with 9 bases between the two ends. Germline V CDR1 and CDR2: GTSNPN, SVGIG (reference sequence). The length of the CDR3 is 10 residues. The chain's CDR3 is CARGENEQFL. As DNA, the CDR3 is TGTGCCCGAGGGGAGAATGAGCAGTTCCTC.

The gene calls are TRBV5-1 and TRBJ2-5; unclear D gene. The CDR3 totals 14 residues. Germline CDR1 SGHRS, CDR2 YFSETQ. The germline V and J ends were trimmed by 4 bases and 3 bases, with 13 bases remaining between them. The CDR3 DNA reads as TGCGCCAGCAGCCTCTCGGGTCCTAAAGAGACCCAGTACTTC. It translates to CASSLSGPKETQYF.

This clonotype was recorded many times. The rearrangement links TRBV18 to TRBJ2-1, with 8 bases lining up with TRBD1. Trimming at V came to 3 bases and at J to 5 bases, leaving 3 bases not matched to a gene. This CDR3 contains 14 residues. The germline V gene encodes CDR1 KGHSH and CDR2 LQKENI. The CDR3 DNA reads as TGTGCCAGCTCACCCTCCAGGGGGCACAATGAGCAGTTCTTC. Amino acid sequence: CASSPSRGHNEQFF.

This clonotype was picked up many times. V and J are TRBV4-1 and TRBJ2-3, with a tentative D call TRBD2 (6 bases). The V end was cut by 1 base, the J end by 2 bases, with 10 bases between. Germline loops: CDR1 MGHRA, CDR2 YSYEKL. The CDR3 contains 15 residues. The CDR3: CASSQVLANTDTQYF. CDR3 DNA sequence: TGCGCCAGCAGCCAAGTCCTAGCGAACACAGATACGCAGTATTTT.

In this sample, this clonotype turned up a few times. The V call is TRBV6-2 or TRBV6-3, the J call TRBJ2-7, with TRBD2 matching 8 bases. V lost 8 bases and J lost 12; bases outside the gene matches: 21. CDR1 is MNHEY and CDR2 is SVGEGT in the germline V gene. This CDR3 region has 15 residues. CDR3 DNA: TGTGCCAGCGGCTACTACCGTACTAGCGGCGACTCAATGTACTTC. Protein sequence: CASGYYRTSGDSMYF.

This clonotype has at least ten counts. The chain links TRBV18 to TRBJ1-1; TRBD1 matches at 8 bases. With V trimmed by 6 bases and J by 0 bases, 6 bases remained unmatched. The germline CDR1 and CDR2 sequences are KGHSH and LQKENI. This CDR3 has 15 residues. The CDR3 sequence: CASSPGTGLNTEAFF. As DNA, the CDR3 is TGTGCCAGCTCTCCCGGGACAGGACTGAACACTGAAGCTTTCTTT. Variable domain in full (rest from reference TRBV18 and TRBJ1-1): NAGVMQNPRHLVRRRGQEARLRCSPMKGHSHVYWYRQLPEEGLKFMVYLQKENIIDESGMPKERFSAEFPKEGPSILRIQQVVRGDSAAYFCASSPGTGLNTEAFFGQGTRLTVV.

The sample holds many counts of this clonotype. Sequence at one end of the junction differs from germline and may be a read error. CDR3 amino acids: CASSLPKAGELFF. CDR3 DNA: TGCGCCAGTAGTCTCCCTAAGGCCGGGGAGCTGTTTTTT. This chain joins TRBV19 and TRBJ2-2; D uncertain. The CDR3 spans 13 residues. The germline CDR1 and CDR2 sequences are LNHDA and SQIVND (reference sequence).

This clonotype occurred many times. This chain uses TRBV5-1 with TRBJ1-1; weak D call: TRBD1 (5 bases). The CDR3 has 12 amino acids. The V gene's germline CDR1 is SGHRS and CDR2 YFSETQ. The V end was cut by 4 bases, the J end by 7 bases, with 11 bases between. In DNA, the CDR3 is TGCGCCAGCAGCGATGACAGAATTGAAGCTTTCTTT. It translates to CASSDDRIEAFF.

This clonotype came up many times. This chain links TRBV2 with TRBJ2-5, with 7 bases aligning to TRBD1. The CDR3 has 12 residues. J gave up 4 bases and V 6 bases, and 2 bases lay outside the gene matches. Germline values: CDR1 SNHLY, CDR2 FYNNEI. In DNA, the CDR3 is TGTGCCAGCAGGGACAGGCGAGAGACCCAGTACTTC. Its protein product is CASRDRRETQYF.

This chain links TRBV14 with TRBJ2-5, with 9 bases fitting TRBD1. Germline V gene lookup returns CDR1 SGHDN and CDR2 FVKESK. The junction had 8 bases not matched to a gene; V was cut back by 4 bases and J by 5 bases. The CDR3 extends over 15 amino acids. CDR3 nucleotide sequence: TGTGCCAGCAGCCCGCTGGACAGGGGAGGGGAGACCCAGTACTTC. Its translation: CASSPLDRGGETQYF.

This clonotype was recorded many times. The chain combines TRBV3-1 with TRBJ1-1; D not certain. Per germline, CDR1 LGHDT and CDR2 YNNKEL (reference sequence). V lost 4 bases and J 3 bases, leaving 15 bases between the germline ends. CDR3 length: 15 residues. CDR3 amino acids: CASSPNAETDTEAFF. As DNA, the CDR3 is TGTGCCAGCAGCCCTAACGCAGAGACCGACACTGAAGCTTTCTTT.

This clonotype was detected many times. The gene calls are TRBV12-3 or TRBV12-4 and TRBJ1-2; no clear D gene. This CDR3 spans 11 amino acids. V was clipped by 5 bases and J by 9 bases, with 10 bases between them. CDR3 loop: CASSLFVSYTF. CDR3 in DNA: TGTGCCAGCAGTCTCTTCGTGAGCTACACCTTC.

In this sample, this clonotype turned up many times. J is TRBJ2-3 and V is TRBV12-3 or TRBV12-4, with 7 bases fitting TRBD2. The CDR3 runs to 16 residues. Germline trimming cut 3 bases from V and 3 bases from J; bases unmatched to any gene: 9. The CDR3: CASSFNPERETDTQYF. The CDR3 coding sequence is TGTGCCAGCAGTTTCAATCCGGAGCGGGAAACAGATACGCAGTATTTT.

This clonotype has more than one count but fewer than ten. This CDR3 reads CATSREDSDNQPQHF. The CDR3 DNA follows: TGTGCCACCAGCAGAGAAGACTCAGACAATCAGCCCCAGCATTTT. The chain has TRBV15 and TRBJ1-5; D not resolved. The CDR3 is made up of 15 amino acids. Looked up from germline, CDR1 is LNHNV and CDR2 is YYDKDF (reference sequence). The V and J ends lost 0 bases and 3 bases respectively, with 9 bases between them.

This chain connects TRBV27 to TRBJ2-2; D unclear. The length of the CDR3 is 13 residues. V was cut by 3 bases and J by 5 bases, with 7 bases left in between. Germline V lookup: CDR1 MNHEY, CDR2 SMNVEV (reference sequence). CDR3: CASSLQRTGELFF. DNA of the CDR3: TGTGCCAGCAGTTTGCAGAGAACCGGGGAGCTGTTTTTT.

This clonotype has a count of ten or more. This chain connects TRBV12-3 or TRBV12-4 to TRBJ1-2; a weak D match, TRBD1 (5 bases). The V gene lost 3 bases and the J gene lost 7 bases, with 12 bases spanning the gap. The CDR3 is 13 residues long. The CDR3 bases are TGTGCCAGCAGTTTCTGGGGCGCGGGTGGCTACACCTTC. Translating it yields CASSFWGAGGYTF.

V usage is TRBV5-4 and J usage is TRBJ1-2, with 9 bases aligning to TRBD1. Germline values: CDR1 SGHNT, CDR2 YYREEE (reference sequence). V lost 2 bases, J lost 4 bases, and 15 bases stayed unmatched. This CDR3 contains 18 residues. The CDR3 DNA sequence: TGTGCCAGCAGCTTTAAAATGAGCCCTTGGACAGGGGTCTATGGCTACACCTTC. This encodes CASSFKMSPWTGVYGYTF.

The sample holds many counts of this clonotype. CDR3 residues: CASSPPRRETQYF. In nucleotides, the CDR3 is TGTGCCAGCAGCCCGCCCCGGAGAGAGACCCAGTACTTC. V usage is TRBV7-9 and J usage is TRBJ2-5; D unclear. The V and J ends lost 5 bases and 4 bases respectively, with 11 bases between them. The length of the CDR3 is 13 residues. Germline V gene lookup returns CDR1 SEHNR and CDR2 FQNEAQ (reference sequence). Full variable domain (outside the CDR3, taken from reference TRBV7-9 and TRBJ2-5): DTGVSQNPRHKITKRGQNVTFRCDPISEHNRLYWYRQTLGQGPEFLTYFQNEAQLEKSRLLSDRFSAERPKGSFSTLEIQRTEQGDSAMYLCASSPPRRETQYFGPGTRLLVL.

This clonotype was counted at least ten times. The rearrangement joins TRBV20-1 to TRBJ2-1; 14 nucleotides agree with TRBD2. Trimming removed 3 bases from V and 9 bases from J; junction bases left unmatched: 7. From germline, CDR1 is DFQATT and CDR2 SNEGSKA (reference sequence). This CDR3 contains 15 residues. The CDR3 DNA is TGCAGTGCTAGTTCTCTGGGGACTAGCGGGAGTGAGCAGTTCTTC. Amino acid sequence: CSASSLGTSGSEQFF.

CDR3 nucleotide sequence: TGTGCCAGCAGTGGGAGGACTAGCGGGAGGTCTCCTAGCACAGATACGCAGTATTTT. Translating gives CASSGRTSGRSPSTDTQYF. The gene calls are TRBV2 and TRBJ2-3; TRBD2 matches at 14 bases. Germline-derived CDR1 and CDR2 are SNHLY and FYNNEI. This CDR3 region has 19 residues. J was trimmed by 0 bases and V by 4 bases; bases with no gene match: 9.

There are many counts of this clonotype. This sequence joins TRBV27 and TRBJ1-1; the D gene is possibly TRBD1 (5 bases). Trimming removed 4 bases from V and 3 bases from J, with 24 bases in between. CDR1 MNHEY and CDR2 SMNVEV come from the germline V gene (reference sequence). The CDR3 contains 18 residues. The CDR3 sequence is CASSYGRRRGVWDTEAFF. Here the CDR3 DNA reads TGTGCCAGCAGTTACGGGCGACGGAGAGGGGTCTGGGACACTGAAGCTTTCTTT.

This chain connects TRBV18 to TRBJ2-1, with 9 bases identical to TRBD2. Per germline, CDR1 KGHSH and CDR2 LQKENI. CDR3 length: 16 residues. V lost 3 bases to trimming and J lost 5 bases; unmatched junction nucleotides: 8. The CDR3 here is CASSPTRLAGDNEQFF. The CDR3 DNA reads TGTGCCAGCTCACCCACAAGATTAGCGGGAGACAATGAGCAGTTCTTC.